The 22 T cell receptor beta chains reported below all come from one sample, sequenced in a study of Graves' ophthalmopathy and Graves' hyperthyroidism. RNA transcripts were the source from which TCR beta CDR3 regions were amplified. Second-round multiplex PCR came after first-round RT-PCR with HTBI primers. A single record per CDR3 protein comes from TCRdb applying MiXCR to the multiplex PCR reads. The sample lists about 620,000 distinct CDR3 sequences; 22% were seen once. Source material: peripheral blood. These receptors came from a woman between 18 and 30 years old with stable Graves' hyperthyroidism. Some clones in this sample may be carry-over from other donors' samples.

This clonotype was seen a few times. CDR3 DNA: TGTGCCAGCAGTGACCTAACAGGGTTGGGAGACATTCAGTACTTC. Translating gives CASSDLTGLGDIQYF. This chain connects TRBV6-1 to TRBJ2-4; TRBD1 might be the D (6 bases). Looked up from germline, CDR1 is MNHNS and CDR2 is SASEGT. V was clipped by 3 bases and J by 8 bases, with 17 bases between them. CDR3 length equals 15 residues.

This clonotype was counted between two and nine times. A read error may explain this, as a much larger clone is one base away. The chain is built from TRBV4-1 and TRBJ1-1; TRBD1 might be the D (5 bases). Deletions cut 4 bases from V and 0 bases from J, with 21 bases between. The CDR3 is made up of 18 amino acids. Germline-derived CDR1 and CDR2 are MGHRA and YSYEKL. The CDR3: CASSLAGYNGHVNTEAFF. As DNA, the CDR3 is TGCGCCAGCAGCCTAGCAGGTTATAATGGACACGTGAACACTGAAGCTTTCTTT.

In its sample, this clonotype was seen a few times. The gene calls are TRBV3-1 and TRBJ2-7; tentatively, D is TRBD1 or TRBD2 (5 bases each). Trimming pared 8 bases from V and 6 bases from J, leaving 20 bases between. From germline, CDR1 is LGHDT and CDR2 YNNKEL (reference sequence). The CDR3 totals 14 residues. CDR3: CASGGQPGTGEQYF. In nucleotides, the CDR3 is TGTGCCAGCGGGGGTCAGCCAGGGACGGGCGAGCAGTACTTC.

This clonotype was detected only a few times. V is TRBV5-1 and J is TRBJ2-5; D is perhaps TRBD1 (6 bases). The V gene's germline CDR1 is SGHRS and CDR2 YFSETQ. This CDR3 region has 15 residues. V was cut by 4 bases and J by 4 bases, with 17 bases left in between. The CDR3 region has the DNA TGCGCCAGCAGCCCGGAACAGGGTTTTCGAGAGACCCAGTACTTC. Its translation is CASSPEQGFRETQYF.

This clonotype was seen many times. The chain has TRBV20-1 and TRBJ1-2; 8 nucleotides agree with TRBD1. This CDR3 region has 13 residues. CDR1 is DFQATT and CDR2 is SNEGSKA in the germline V gene (reference sequence). The J segment lost 4 bases and the V segment lost 6 bases, leaving 7 bases of the junction unmatched. CDR3 protein: CSAYRTGIYGYTF. The CDR3 nucleotides are TGCAGTGCCTATAGGACAGGGATCTATGGCTACACCTTC.

The chain carries TRBV4-1 and TRBJ1-1, with TRBD1 matching over 9 bases. The germline gives CDR1 MGHRA, CDR2 YSYEKL. The ends lost 3 bases at V and 1 base at J; junction bases unmatched: 3. This CDR3 spans 15 amino acids. CDR3 in DNA: TGCGCCAGCAGCCAGAACAGGGGGCAGAACACTGAAGCTTTCTTT. Translated, it gives CASSQNRGQNTEAFF.

Ten or more counts support this clonotype. The chain carries TRBV5-1 and TRBJ2-7; no definite D call. CDR1 and CDR2 from the germline V gene are SGHRS and YFSETQ. The V and J ends lost 0 bases and 0 bases respectively, with 7 bases between them. This CDR3 is 14 amino acids long. CDR3 nucleotide sequence: TGCGCCAGCAGCTTGGACGGAGACTCCTACGAGCAGTACTTC. The encoded protein is CASSLDGDSYEQYF. Filled out from reference TRBV5-1 and TRBJ2-7, the complete variable domain reads KAGVTQTPRYLIKTRGQQVTLSCSPISGHRSVSWYQQTPGQGLQFLFEYFSETQRNKGNFPGRFSGRQFSNSRSEMNVSTLELGDSALYLCASSLDGDSYEQYFGPGTRLTVT.

The sample holds a few counts of this clonotype. CDR3 loop: CASSLVGSGSLGSGNTIYF. The CDR3 nucleotides read TGTGCCAGCAGCTTAGTAGGGAGTGGGTCTCTGGGCTCTGGAAACACCATATATTTT. V usage is TRBV11-2 and J usage is TRBJ1-3; D is undetermined. V was clipped by 1 base and J by 0 bases, with 19 bases between them. This CDR3 contains 19 residues. Per germline, CDR1 SGHAT and CDR2 FQNNGV.

Ten or more counts support this clonotype. The chain combines TRBV12-3 or TRBV12-4 with TRBJ1-5, with D unresolved. The V gene lost 5 bases and the J gene lost 9 bases, with 8 bases spanning the gap. The CDR3 sequence is 11 residues long. CDR3 nucleotide sequence: TGTGCCAGCAGTACGAATGGGCCCCAGCATTTT. The encoded protein is CASSTNGPQHF.

This clonotype was seen more than once but under ten times. The chain carries TRBV14 and TRBJ2-7; 7 positions agree with TRBD1. The CDR3 spans 16 residues. Germline V gene sequence: CDR1 SGHDN, CDR2 FVKESK. V was pared by 1 base and J by 3 bases, with 9 bases of the junction left unmatched. The CDR3 DNA reads TGTGCCAGCAGCCAAGGCCCCACGACAGGGCACTACGAGCAGTACTTC. It codes for CASSQGPTTGHYEQYF. Full variable domain (remainder filled in from reference TRBV14 and TRBJ2-7): EAGVTQFPSHSVIEKGQTVTLRCDPISGHDNLYWYRRVMGKEIKFLLHFVKESKQDESGMPNNRFLAERTGGTYSTLKVQPAELEDSGVYFCASSQGPTTGHYEQYFGPGTRLTVT.

This clonotype was recorded at least ten times. This rearrangement joins TRBV6-1 to TRBJ2-7; TRBD1 matches 7 bases. This CDR3 has 15 amino acids. Trimming removed 8 bases from V and 3 bases from J; junction bases left unmatched: 13. The germline V gene has CDR1 MNHNS and CDR2 SASEGT. CDR3 DNA sequence: TGTGCCAGCTGCTGGCCGGGACAGACTCTCTACGAGCAGTACTTC. This sequence encodes CASCWPGQTLYEQYF.

V is TRBV7-9 and J is TRBJ1-1, with 8 nucleotides matching TRBD1. V lost 1 base and J lost 2; bases outside the gene matches: 3. Per germline, CDR1 SEHNR and CDR2 FQNEAQ (reference sequence). This CDR3 has 15 amino acids. CDR3 sequence reads: CASSLEGQGNTEAFF. The CDR3 coding sequence is TGTGCCAGCAGCTTAGAAGGACAGGGTAACACTGAAGCTTTCTTT.

This clonotype was detected a few times. This rearrangement joins TRBV4-3 to TRBJ1-2, with D possibly TRBD1 on 6 matching bases. The germline V gene encodes CDR1 LGHNA and CDR2 YSLEER. The ends were cut back, 1 base at V and 4 bases at J, with 13 bases in the middle. The CDR3 has 15 amino acids. The CDR3 region is CASSQGPDSLYGYTF. The CDR3 region has the DNA TGCGCCAGCAGCCAAGGTCCGGACAGCCTCTATGGCTACACCTTC.

This clonotype was recorded a few times. V usage is TRBV12-5 and J usage is TRBJ2-7; weak D call: TRBD2 (6 bases). The CDR3 is 13 residues long. Trimming took 5 bases from V and 2 from J, leaving 10 bases between them. CDR1 and CDR2 (germline): LGHNT, FRNRAP. CDR3 sequence (DNA): TGTGCTAGTGGTCTGGGACTGACCTACGAGCAGTACTTC. Residues: CASGLGLTYEQYF.

This clonotype was observed a single time. The genes are TRBV19 and TRBJ1-1; D may be TRBD1 (6 bases). Trimming left V 1 base short and J 0 bases short, with 9 bases between. Germline V lookup: CDR1 LNHDA, CDR2 SQIVND (reference sequence). The CDR3 extends over 15 amino acids. CDR3 region: CASSIGTAMNTEAFF. CDR3 nucleotide sequence: TGTGCCAGTAGTATAGGGACAGCGATGAACACTGAAGCTTTCTTT.

This clonotype has just a few counts. The CDR3 DNA reads as TGTGCCAGCAGCGACTCCGGACAGGTTTCCTACGAGCAGTACTTC. Protein product: CASSDSGQVSYEQYF. The genes are TRBV11-2 and TRBJ2-7; 7 nucleotides line up with TRBD1. Losses at the gene ends were 5 bases for V and 1 base for J; bases not matched to a gene: 8. From germline, CDR1 is SGHAT and CDR2 FQNNGV. The length of the CDR3 is 15 residues.

This chain joins TRBV12-3 or TRBV12-4 and TRBJ2-7; D remains ambiguous. The CDR3 extends over 14 amino acids. V gave up 3 bases and J gave up 0 bases, with 9 bases separating them. The CDR3 spells CASSFGMSSYEQYF. The CDR3 coding sequence is TGTGCCAGCAGTTTTGGGATGAGCTCCTACGAGCAGTACTTC.

This clonotype has a count of ten or more. The chain combines TRBV20-1 with TRBJ2-5; TRBD2 matches at 7 bases. This CDR3 region has 13 residues. Germline V CDR1 and CDR2: DFQATT, SNEGSKA (reference sequence). With 6 bases clipped from V and 3 bases from J, the junction kept 7 bases outside the gene matches. The CDR3 spells CSAELANEETQYF. The CDR3 region has the DNA TGCAGTGCGGAACTAGCGAATGAAGAGACCCAGTACTTC.

This clonotype showed up many times. The gene calls are TRBV5-5 and TRBJ1-6; D gene uncertain. This CDR3 is built from 14 residues. V was pared by 3 bases and J by 10 bases, with 14 bases between. The germline gives CDR1 SGHKS, CDR2 YYEKEE (reference sequence). For the CDR3, the DNA is TGTGCCAGCAGCTCGACTGATTTTCGGTCACCCCTCCACTTT. Translation: CASSSTDFRSPLHF. Supplemented by reference TRBV5-5 and TRBJ1-6, the full variable domain reads DAGVTQSPTHLIKTRGQQVTLRCSPISGHKSVSWYQQVLGQGPQFIFQYYEKEERGRGNFPDRFSARQFPNYSSELNVNALLLGDSALYLCASSSTDFRSPLHFGNGTRLTVT.

This clonotype came up many times. One junction end disagrees with the germline gene, perhaps due to a read error. This rearrangement joins TRBV11-1 to TRBJ2-5, with D maybe TRBD2 (5 bases). The CDR3 is made up of 11 amino acids. Per the germline V gene, CDR1 is SGHAT and CDR2 is FQDESV (reference sequence). CDR3 bases: TGTGCCAGCAACTTAAGCGGGACCCAGTACTTC. It specifies CASNLSGTQYF. The entire variable domain, with the rest obtained from reference TRBV11-1 and TRBJ2-5, is as follows: EAEVAQSPRYKITEKSQAVAFWCDPISGHATLYWYRQILGQGPELLVQFQDESVVDDSQLPKDRFSAERLKGVDSTLKIQPAELGDSAMYLCASNLSGTQYFGPGTRLLVL.

The chain links TRBV6-1 to TRBJ1-5; no firm D call. This CDR3 is built from 15 residues. V lost 8 bases, J lost 0 bases, and 14 bases lay in between. Germline lookup yields CDR1 MNHNS and CDR2 SASEGT. In nucleotides, the CDR3 is TGTGCCAGCGGAAGGATTAGCCATAGCAATCAGCCCCAGCATTTT. It translates to CASGRISHSNQPQHF.

This clonotype was seen once. The gene calls are TRBV6-1 and TRBJ1-2; no definite D call. The CDR3 consists of 13 residues. V shed 1 base and J shed 9 bases, with 12 bases lying between them. The germline CDR1 and CDR2 sequences are MNHNS and SASEGT. The CDR3 here is CASSEGLGTRYTF. CDR3 in DNA: TGTGCCAGCAGTGAAGGTCTGGGTACCCGCTACACCTTC.